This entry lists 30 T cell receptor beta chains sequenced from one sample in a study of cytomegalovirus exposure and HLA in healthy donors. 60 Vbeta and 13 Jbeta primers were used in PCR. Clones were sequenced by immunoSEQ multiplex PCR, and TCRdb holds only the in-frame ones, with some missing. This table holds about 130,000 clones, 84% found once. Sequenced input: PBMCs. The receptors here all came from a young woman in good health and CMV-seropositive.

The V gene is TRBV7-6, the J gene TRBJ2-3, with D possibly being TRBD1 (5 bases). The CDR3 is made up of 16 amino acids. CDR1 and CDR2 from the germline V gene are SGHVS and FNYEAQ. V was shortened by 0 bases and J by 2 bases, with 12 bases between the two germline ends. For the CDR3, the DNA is TGTGCCAGCAGCTTAGCGCGGAAAGGGGACACAGATACGCAGTATTTT. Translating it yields CASSLARKGDTDTQYF.

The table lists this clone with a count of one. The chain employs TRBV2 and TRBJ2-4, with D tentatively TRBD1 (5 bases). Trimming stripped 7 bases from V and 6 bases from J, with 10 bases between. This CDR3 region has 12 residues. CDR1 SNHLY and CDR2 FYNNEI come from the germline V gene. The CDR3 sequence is CASMGHRNIQYF. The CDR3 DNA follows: TGTGCCAGCATGGGGCATAGAAACATTCAGTACTTC.

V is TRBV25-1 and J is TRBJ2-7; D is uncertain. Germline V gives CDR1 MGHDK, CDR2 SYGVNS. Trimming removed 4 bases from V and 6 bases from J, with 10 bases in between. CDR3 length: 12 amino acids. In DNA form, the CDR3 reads TGTGCCAGCAGTGGATTGGCAGGCGAGCAGTACTTC. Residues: CASSGLAGEQYF.

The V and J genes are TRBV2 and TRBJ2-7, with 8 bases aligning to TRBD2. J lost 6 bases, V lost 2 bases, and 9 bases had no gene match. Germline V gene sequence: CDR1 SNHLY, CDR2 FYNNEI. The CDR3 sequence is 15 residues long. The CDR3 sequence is CASSELGTSLFEQYF. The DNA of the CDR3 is TGTGCCAGCAGTGAATTGGGGACTAGTTTGTTCGAGCAGTACTTC.

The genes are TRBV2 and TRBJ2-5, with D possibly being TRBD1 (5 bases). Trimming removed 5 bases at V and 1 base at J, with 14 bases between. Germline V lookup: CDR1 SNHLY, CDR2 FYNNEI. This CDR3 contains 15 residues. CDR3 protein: CASSSQGQTQETQYF. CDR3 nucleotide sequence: TGTGCCAGCAGTTCCCAGGGTCAGACCCAAGAGACCCAGTACTTC.

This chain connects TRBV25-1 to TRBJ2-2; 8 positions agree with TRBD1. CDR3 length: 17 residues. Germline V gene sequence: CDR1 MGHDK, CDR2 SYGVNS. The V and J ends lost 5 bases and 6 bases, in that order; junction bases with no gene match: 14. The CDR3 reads CASSPHGTGRPPGELFF. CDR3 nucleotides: TGTGCCAGCAGTCCCCACGGGACAGGACGACCCCCCGGGGAGCTGTTTTTT.

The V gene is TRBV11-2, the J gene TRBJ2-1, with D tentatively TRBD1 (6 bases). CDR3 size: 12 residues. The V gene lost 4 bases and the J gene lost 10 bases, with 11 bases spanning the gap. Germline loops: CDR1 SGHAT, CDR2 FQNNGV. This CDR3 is CASSSQGREQFF. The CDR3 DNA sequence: TGTGCCAGCAGCTCACAGGGAAGGGAGCAGTTCTTC.

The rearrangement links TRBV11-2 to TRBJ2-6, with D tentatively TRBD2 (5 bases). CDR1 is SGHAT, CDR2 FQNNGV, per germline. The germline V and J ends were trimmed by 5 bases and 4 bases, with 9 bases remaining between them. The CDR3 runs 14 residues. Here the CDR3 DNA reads TGTGCCAGCAGCCCGCCGGGGGGGGCCAACGTCCTGACTTTC. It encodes CASSPPGGANVLTF.

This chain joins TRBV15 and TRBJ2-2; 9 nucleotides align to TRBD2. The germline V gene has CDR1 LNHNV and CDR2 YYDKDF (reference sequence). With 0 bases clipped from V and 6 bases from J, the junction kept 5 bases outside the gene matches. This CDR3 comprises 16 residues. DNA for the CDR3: TGTGCCACCAGCAGAGAGCGGGGGGGCTGGTCCGGGGAGCTGTTTTTT. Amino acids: CATSRERGGWSGELFF.

This chain's CDR3 is CASGRGLAGGPPQETQYF. The CDR3 bases are TGCGCCAGCGGCCGTGGACTAGCGGGGGGGCCCCCTCAAGAGACCCAGTACTTC. The V and J genes are TRBV23-1 and TRBJ2-5, with 15 positions matching TRBD2. TRBV23-1 is noted as an ORF with a role that remains uncertain. The CDR3 extends over 18 amino acids. Trimming cost V 8 bases and J 2 bases; bases outside gene matches: 12.

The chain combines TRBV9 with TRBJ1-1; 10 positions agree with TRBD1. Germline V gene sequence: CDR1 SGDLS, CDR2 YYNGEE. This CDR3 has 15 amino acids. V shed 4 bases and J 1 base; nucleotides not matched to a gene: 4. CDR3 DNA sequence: TGTGCCAGCAGCTTTGGGACAGGGGAGAACACTGAAGCTTTCTTT. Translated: CASSFGTGENTEAFF.

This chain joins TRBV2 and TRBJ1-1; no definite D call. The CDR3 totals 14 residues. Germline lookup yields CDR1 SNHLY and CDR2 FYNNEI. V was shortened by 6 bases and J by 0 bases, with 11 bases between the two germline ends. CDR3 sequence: CASREDGLNTEAFF. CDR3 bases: TGTGCCAGCAGGGAGGACGGTTTGAACACTGAAGCTTTCTTT.

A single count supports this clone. Here the CDR3 DNA reads TGTGCCAGCTCACCACGGGGGGGAGATACGCAGTATTTT. It is translated as CASSPRGGDTQYF. This rearrangement joins TRBV18 to TRBJ2-3; 7 nucleotides agree with TRBD2. The length of the CDR3 is 13 residues. The trim removed 1 base at V and 5 bases at J, leaving 0 bases unmatched. Looked up from germline, CDR1 is KGHSH and CDR2 is LQKENI.

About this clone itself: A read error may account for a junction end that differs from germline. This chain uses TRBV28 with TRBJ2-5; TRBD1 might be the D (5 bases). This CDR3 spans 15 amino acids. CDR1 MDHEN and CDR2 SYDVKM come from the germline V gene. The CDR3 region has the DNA TGTGCCAGCAGTTTATGGGACACTGAGCAAGGGACCCAGTACTTC. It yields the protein CASSLWDTEQGTQYF.

The CDR3 here is CASSEARAGNTIYF. CDR3 bases: TGTGCCAGCAGTGAAGCCCGGGCTGGAAACACCATATATTTT. V gene TRBV6-1 combines with J gene TRBJ1-3; unclear D gene. The CDR3 consists of 14 residues. In germline, CDR1 is MNHNS, CDR2 SASEGT. Trimming cost V 0 bases and J 2 bases, with 5 bases left between them.

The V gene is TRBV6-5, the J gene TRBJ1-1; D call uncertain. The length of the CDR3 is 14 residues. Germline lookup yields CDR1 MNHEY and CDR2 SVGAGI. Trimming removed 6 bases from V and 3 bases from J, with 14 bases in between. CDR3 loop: CASSQFTPDTEAFF. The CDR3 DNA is TGTGCCAGCAGCCAATTCACACCAGACACTGAAGCTTTCTTT.

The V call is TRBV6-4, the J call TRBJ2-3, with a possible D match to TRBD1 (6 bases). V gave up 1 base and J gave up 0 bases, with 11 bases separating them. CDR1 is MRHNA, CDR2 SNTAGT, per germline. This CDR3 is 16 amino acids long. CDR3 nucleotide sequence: TGTGCCAGCAGTGACTTTATGGGGGCTAGCACAGATACGCAGTATTTT. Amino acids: CASSDFMGASTDTQYF.

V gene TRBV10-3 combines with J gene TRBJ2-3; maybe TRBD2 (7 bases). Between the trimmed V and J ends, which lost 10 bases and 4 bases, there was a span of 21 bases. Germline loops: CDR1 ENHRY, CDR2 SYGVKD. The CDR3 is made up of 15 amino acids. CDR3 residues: CATKDIGGEADTQYF. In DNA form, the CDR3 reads TGTGCCACCAAGGATATAGGGGGGGAGGCAGATACGCAGTATTTT.

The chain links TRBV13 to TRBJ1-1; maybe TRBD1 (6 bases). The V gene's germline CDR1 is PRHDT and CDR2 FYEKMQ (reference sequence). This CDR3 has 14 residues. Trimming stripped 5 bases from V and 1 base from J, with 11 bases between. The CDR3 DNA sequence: TGTGCCAGCAGCCCCCCGGACAGGAACACTGAAGCTTTCTTT. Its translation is CASSPPDRNTEAFF. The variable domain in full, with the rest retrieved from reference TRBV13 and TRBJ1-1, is AAGVIQSPRHLIKEKRETATLKCYPIPRHDTVYWYQQGPGQDPQFLISFYEKMQSDKGSIPDRFSAQQFSDYHSELNMSSLELGDSALYFCASSPPDRNTEAFFGQGTRLTVV.

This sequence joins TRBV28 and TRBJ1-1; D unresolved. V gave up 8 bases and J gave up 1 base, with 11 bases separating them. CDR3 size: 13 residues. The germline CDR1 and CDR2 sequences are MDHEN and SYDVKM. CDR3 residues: CASEPRENTEAFF. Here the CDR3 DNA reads TGTGCCAGCGAGCCTCGGGAGAACACTGAAGCTTTCTTT.

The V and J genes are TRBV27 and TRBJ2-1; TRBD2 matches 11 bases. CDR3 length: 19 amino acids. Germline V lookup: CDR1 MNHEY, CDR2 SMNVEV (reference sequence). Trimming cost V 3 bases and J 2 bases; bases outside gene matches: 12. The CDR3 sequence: CASSFQGSGGAGPYNEQFF. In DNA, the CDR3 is TGTGCCAGCAGTTTCCAGGGTAGCGGGGGGGCGGGACCCTACAATGAGCAGTTCTTC.

The CDR3 protein is CASSPRGVSSYNEQFF. CDR3 DNA: TGTGCCAGCAGTCCGCGCGGGGTGAGCTCCTACAATGAGCAGTTCTTC. The genes are TRBV25-1 and TRBJ2-1; tentative D call: TRBD2 (6 bases). The CDR3 sequence is 16 residues long. The V end lost 5 bases, the J end lost 0 bases, and 14 bases lay between the germline ends. CDR1 and CDR2 (germline): MGHDK, SYGVNS.

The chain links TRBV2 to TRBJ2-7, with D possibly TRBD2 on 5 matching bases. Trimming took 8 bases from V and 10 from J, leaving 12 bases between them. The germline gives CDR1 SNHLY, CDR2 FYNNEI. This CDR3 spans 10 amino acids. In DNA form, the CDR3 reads TGTGCCAGCCTGGAGGAACTTCAGTACTTC. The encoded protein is CASLEELQYF.

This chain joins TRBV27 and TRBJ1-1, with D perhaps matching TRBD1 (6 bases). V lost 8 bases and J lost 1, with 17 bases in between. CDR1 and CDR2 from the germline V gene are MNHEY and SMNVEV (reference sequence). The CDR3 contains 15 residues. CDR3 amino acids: CASLSQGLGNTEAFF. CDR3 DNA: TGTGCCAGCCTCTCACAGGGCTTGGGGAACACTGAAGCTTTCTTT.

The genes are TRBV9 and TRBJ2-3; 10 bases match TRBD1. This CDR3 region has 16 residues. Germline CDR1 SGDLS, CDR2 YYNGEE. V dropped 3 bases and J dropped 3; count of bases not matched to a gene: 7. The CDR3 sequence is CASSGRTGGSTDTQYF. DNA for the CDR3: TGTGCCAGCAGCGGAAGGACAGGGGGGTCGACAGATACGCAGTATTTT.

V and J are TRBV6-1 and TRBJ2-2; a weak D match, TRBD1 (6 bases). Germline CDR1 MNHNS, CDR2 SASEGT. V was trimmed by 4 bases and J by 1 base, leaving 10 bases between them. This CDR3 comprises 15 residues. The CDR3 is CASSAVTGNTGELFF. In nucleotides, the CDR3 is TGTGCCAGCAGTGCTGTGACAGGGAACACCGGGGAGCTGTTTTTT.

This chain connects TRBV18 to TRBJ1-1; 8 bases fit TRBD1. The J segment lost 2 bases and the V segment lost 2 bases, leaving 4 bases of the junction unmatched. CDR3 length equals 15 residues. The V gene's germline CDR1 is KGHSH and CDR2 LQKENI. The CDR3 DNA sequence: TGTGCCAGCTCACCAGGACAGGGCCAAAACACTGAAGCTTTCTTT. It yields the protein CASSPGQGQNTEAFF.

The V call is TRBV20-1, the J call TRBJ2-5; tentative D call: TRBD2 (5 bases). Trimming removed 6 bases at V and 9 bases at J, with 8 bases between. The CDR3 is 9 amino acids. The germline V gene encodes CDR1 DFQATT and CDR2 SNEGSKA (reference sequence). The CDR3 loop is CSAQEAQYF. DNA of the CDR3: TGCAGTGCCCAGGAGGCCCAGTACTTC.

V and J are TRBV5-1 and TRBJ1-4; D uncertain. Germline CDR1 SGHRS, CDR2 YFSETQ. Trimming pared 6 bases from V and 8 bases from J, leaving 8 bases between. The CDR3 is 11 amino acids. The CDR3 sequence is CASTRSEKLFF. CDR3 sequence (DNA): TGCGCCAGCACCCGAAGCGAAAAACTGTTTTTT. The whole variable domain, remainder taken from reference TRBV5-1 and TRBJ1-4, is KAGVTQTPRYLIKTRGQQVTLSCSPISGHRSVSWYQQTPGQGLQFLFEYFSETQRNKGNFPGRFSGRQFSNSRSEMNVSTLELGDSALYLCASTRSEKLFFGSGTQLSVL.

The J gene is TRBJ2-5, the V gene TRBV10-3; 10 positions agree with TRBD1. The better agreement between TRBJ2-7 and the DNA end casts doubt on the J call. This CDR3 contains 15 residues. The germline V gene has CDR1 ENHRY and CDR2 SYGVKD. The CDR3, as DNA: TGTGCCATCAGTGACCCGGGACAGGGGTTTTACGAGCAGTACTTC. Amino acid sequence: CAISDPGQGFYEQYF.